These 20 T cell receptor beta chains were sequenced from one sample in a study of blood T cell repertoires in COVID-19. Profiled with immunoSEQ multiplex PCR; TCRdb holds only in-frame clones, not every one. The table includes approximately 200,000 clones, roughly nine tenths detected once. Sequenced: PBMCs or T cells enriched from blood (not recorded which). The receptor source for this set is a woman aged 25-40 years who had recovered from COVID-19.

V gene TRBV9 combines with J gene TRBJ2-5, with D tentatively TRBD2 (6 bases). CDR1 SGDLS and CDR2 YYNGEE come from the germline V gene. The CDR3 extends over 15 amino acids. Trimming cost V 4 bases and J 4 bases, with 17 bases left between them. The CDR3 DNA reads TGTGCCAGCAGCCGAGAGGTATACGGGGGAGAGACCCAGTACTTC. Its translation is CASSREVYGGETQYF.

The rearrangement joins TRBV30 to TRBJ1-6; a weak D match, TRBD1 (5 bases). This CDR3 is built from 13 residues. Trimming cost V 3 bases and J 10 bases, with 13 bases left between them. Germline V CDR1 and CDR2: GTSNPN, SVGIG (reference sequence). CDR3 region: CAWSGDAGSPLHF. The CDR3 DNA reads TGTGCCTGGAGCGGGGACGCGGGATCACCCCTCCACTTT.

The chain links TRBV6-2 or TRBV6-3 to TRBJ1-6; D uncertain. Deletions cut 2 bases from V and 10 bases from J, with 9 bases between. The CDR3 spans 13 residues. CDR1 and CDR2 (germline): MNHEY, SVGEGT. CDR3 coding DNA: TGTGCCAGCAGTTACGTGAGGGAATCACCCCTCCACTTT. It specifies CASSYVRESPLHF.

The chain is built from TRBV27 and TRBJ1-5; 8 nucleotides line up with TRBD1. The germline V gene has CDR1 MNHEY and CDR2 SMNVEV (reference sequence). Losses at the gene ends were 3 bases for V and 4 bases for J; bases not matched to a gene: 5. The CDR3 loop spans 15 amino acids. The CDR3 spells CASSLIGTGNQPQHF. The CDR3 DNA sequence: TGTGCCAGCAGTTTGATTGGGACAGGTAATCAGCCCCAGCATTTT.

The chain is built from TRBV5-4 and TRBJ1-1; D ambiguous. V was clipped by 0 bases and J by 0 bases, with 6 bases between them. Per germline, CDR1 SGHNT and CDR2 YYREEE (reference sequence). This CDR3 spans 14 amino acids. DNA for the CDR3: TGTGCCAGCAGCTTGGGCCGGGTGAACACTGAAGCTTTCTTT. Its translation: CASSLGRVNTEAFF.

The chain combines TRBV14 with TRBJ1-1; no reliable D call. The CDR3 is made up of 14 amino acids. Germline V CDR1 and CDR2: SGHDN, FVKESK. V dropped 4 bases and J dropped 7 bases, with 16 bases sitting between them. Written as DNA, the CDR3 is TGTGCCAGCAGCCCGTGGACGGGAAGGGATGAAGCTTTCTTT. Amino acids: CASSPWTGRDEAFF.

The V call is TRBV19, the J call TRBJ1-4; D remains unclear. The CDR3 loop spans 16 amino acids. Germline lookup yields CDR1 LNHDA and CDR2 SQIVND (reference sequence). V was cut by 0 bases and J by 4 bases, with 12 bases left in between. The CDR3 reads CASSIDPGRINEKLFF. DNA of the CDR3: TGTGCCAGTAGTATAGATCCGGGGAGAATTAATGAAAAACTGTTTTTT.

The V and J genes are TRBV15 and TRBJ1-3; D is unresolved. CDR1 is LNHNV and CDR2 is YYDKDF in the germline V gene (reference sequence). The CDR3 spans 17 residues. V was pared by 1 base and J by 0 bases, with 13 bases between. The CDR3 bases are TGTGCCACCAGCAGAGCCACAGATTCTTCCTCTGGAAACACCATATATTTT. It specifies CATSRATDSSSGNTIYF. Variable domain in full (rest from reference TRBV15 and TRBJ1-3): DAMVIQNPRYQVTQFGKPVTLSCSQTLNHNVMYWYQQKSSQAPKLLFHYYDKDFNNEADTPDNFQSRRPNTSFCFLDIRSPGLGDTAMYLCATSRATDSSSGNTIYFGEGSWLTVV.

The chain combines TRBV5-4 with TRBJ2-4; no clear D gene. V was pared by 5 bases and J by 5 bases, with 11 bases between. CDR1 is SGHNT, CDR2 YYREEE, per germline (reference sequence). This CDR3 has 13 amino acids. The CDR3, as DNA: TGTGCCAGCAGGATACAGACGGAAAACATTCAGTACTTC. The encoded protein is CASRIQTENIQYF.

The chain has TRBV2 and TRBJ2-7; no firm D call. CDR3 length: 12 amino acids. V was trimmed by 9 bases and J by 2 bases, leaving 11 bases between them. The germline V gene has CDR1 SNHLY and CDR2 FYNNEI. The CDR3 is CASSPGPYEQYF. In DNA, the CDR3 is TGTGCCAGTTCGCCTGGCCCCTACGAGCAGTACTTC.

The V call is TRBV14, the J call TRBJ1-4, with 7 bases aligning to TRBD1. This CDR3 has 17 amino acids. Germline CDR1 SGHDN, CDR2 FVKESK. The V segment lost 4 bases and the J segment 1 base; nucleotides outside the gene matches: 9. In nucleotides, the CDR3 is TGTGCCAGCAGCCCCTATACCGACAGGGAAACTAATGAAAAACTGTTTTTT. This encodes CASSPYTDRETNEKLFF.

The rearrangement uses TRBV3-1 (or the pseudogene TRBV3-2) and TRBJ2-4, with TRBD1 matching over 7 bases. V trimming: 0 bases; J trimming: 2 bases; junction bases outside the gene matches: 13. Germline V CDR1 and CDR2: LGHDT, YNNKEL (reference sequence). CDR3 length: 19 residues. The CDR3 sequence: CASSQERGQSRDSKNIQYF. CDR3 in DNA: TGTGCCAGCAGCCAAGAACGGGGACAGTCAAGGGATTCCAAAAACATTCAGTACTTC.

The chain employs TRBV4-2 and TRBJ2-7; 7 bases agree with TRBD1. With V trimmed by 3 bases and J by 0 bases, 5 bases remained unmatched. CDR3 size: 15 residues. Germline-derived CDR1 and CDR2 are LGHNA and YNFKEQ. In DNA form, the CDR3 reads TGTGCCAGCAGCCAGAGACAGGGTTCCTCCTACGAGCAGTACTTC. Protein: CASSQRQGSSYEQYF.

As DNA, the CDR3 is TGTGCCAGTACCGCATCAGTCGTCCGCGGGCTAGGGCCCCAGCATTTT. This codes for CASTASVVRGLGPQHF. V usage is TRBV19 and J usage is TRBJ1-5; D not resolved. The CDR3 is made up of 16 amino acids. Germline values: CDR1 LNHDA, CDR2 SQIVND (reference sequence). Between the trimmed V and J ends, which lost 7 bases and 9 bases, there was a span of 25 bases.

This rearrangement joins TRBV19 to TRBJ2-1, with TRBD1 identical over 10 bases. This CDR3 comprises 14 residues. Germline CDR1 and CDR2: LNHDA and SQIVND (reference sequence). V shed 9 bases, J shed 8 bases, and the junction held 10 bases outside the gene matches. CDR3 nucleotide sequence: TGTGCCAGCAGAGACAGGGGGCGCGTCTATGAGCAGTTCTTC. This translates into CASRDRGRVYEQFF.

The chain links TRBV3-1 (or the pseudogene TRBV3-2) to TRBJ2-3; TRBD1 aligns across 10 bases. There are 16 residues in the CDR3. CDR1 and CDR2 from the germline V gene are LGHDT and YNNKEL (reference sequence). The J segment lost 6 bases and the V segment lost 4 bases, leaving 10 bases of the junction unmatched. CDR3 sequence reads: CASSRLWTGGMDTQYF. Here the CDR3 DNA reads TGTGCCAGCAGCCGTTTGTGGACAGGGGGGATGGATACGCAGTATTTT.

The rearrangement links TRBV6-5 to TRBJ2-7; TRBD1 aligns across 8 bases. CDR1 is MNHEY and CDR2 is SVGAGI in the germline V gene. This CDR3 is 14 amino acids long. V shed 2 bases and J 5 bases; nucleotides not matched to a gene: 5. Here the CDR3 DNA reads TGTGCCAGCAGTTACGGACAGGGTAGGGACGAGCAGTACTTC. Its translation is CASSYGQGRDEQYF.

The chain employs TRBV6-5 and TRBJ2-5; possible D gene TRBD2, 6 bases. The CDR3 runs to 14 residues. Trimming removed 7 bases from V and 4 bases from J, with 16 bases in between. Germline V gene sequence: CDR1 MNHEY, CDR2 SVGAGI. CDR3 sequence: CASKVGEVSETQYF. The CDR3 DNA reads as TGTGCCAGCAAGGTCGGGGAGGTGTCAGAGACCCAGTACTTC.

This CDR3 reads CASSVQQGPTGNTIYF. Here the CDR3 DNA reads TGTGCCAGCAGCGTGCAACAGGGACCAACTGGAAACACCATATATTTT. The rearrangement links TRBV9 to TRBJ1-3; possible D gene TRBD1, 6 bases. V shed 2 bases and J shed 2 bases, with 14 bases lying between them. The CDR3 totals 16 residues. Looked up from germline, CDR1 is SGDLS and CDR2 is YYNGEE.

The J gene is TRBJ2-7, the V gene TRBV6-6, with 11 bases identical to TRBD2. Per germline, CDR1 MNHNY and CDR2 SVGAGI (reference sequence). This CDR3 region has 15 residues. Germline trimming cut 0 bases from V and 4 bases from J; bases unmatched to any gene: 2. This chain's CDR3 is CASSYSGTSGYEQYF. The CDR3 DNA sequence: TGTGCCAGCAGTTACTCGGGGACTAGCGGTTACGAGCAGTACTTC.